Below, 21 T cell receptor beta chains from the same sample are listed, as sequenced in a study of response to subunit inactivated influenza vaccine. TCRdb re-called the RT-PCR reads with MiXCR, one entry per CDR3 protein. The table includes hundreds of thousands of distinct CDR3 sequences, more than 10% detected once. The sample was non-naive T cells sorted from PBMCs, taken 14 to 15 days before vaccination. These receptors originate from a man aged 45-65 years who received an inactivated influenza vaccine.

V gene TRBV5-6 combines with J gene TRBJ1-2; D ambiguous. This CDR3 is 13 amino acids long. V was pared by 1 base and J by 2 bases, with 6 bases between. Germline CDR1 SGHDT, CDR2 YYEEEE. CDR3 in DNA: TGTGCCAGCAGCTTGCCAGCCAACTATGGCTACACCTTC. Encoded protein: CASSLPANYGYTF. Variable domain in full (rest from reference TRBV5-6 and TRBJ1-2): DAGVTQSPTHLIKTRGQQVTLRCSPKSGHDTVSWYQQALGQGPQFIFQYYEEEERQRGNFPDRFSGHQFPNYSSELNVNALLLGDSALYLCASSLPANYGYTFGSGTRLTVV.

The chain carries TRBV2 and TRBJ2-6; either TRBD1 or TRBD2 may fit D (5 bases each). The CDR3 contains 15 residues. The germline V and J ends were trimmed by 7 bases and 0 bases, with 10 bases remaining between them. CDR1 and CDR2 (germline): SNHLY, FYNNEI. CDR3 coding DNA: TGTGCCAGCAAGCTGGGACCCTCTGGGGCCAACGTCCTGACTTTC. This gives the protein CASKLGPSGANVLTF.

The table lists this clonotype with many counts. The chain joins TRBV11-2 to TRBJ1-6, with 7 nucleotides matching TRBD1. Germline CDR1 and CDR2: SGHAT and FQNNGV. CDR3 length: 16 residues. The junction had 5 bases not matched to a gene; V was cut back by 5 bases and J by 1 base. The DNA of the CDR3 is TGTGCCAGCAGCCGACAGGGAGAGTCCTATAATTCACCCCTCCACTTT. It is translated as CASSRQGESYNSPLHF. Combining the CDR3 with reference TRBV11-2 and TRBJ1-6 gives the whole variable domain EAGVAQSPRYKIIEKRQSVAFWCNPISGHATLYWYQQILGQGPKLLIQFQNNGVVDDSQLPKDRFSAERLKGVDSTLKIQPAKLEDSAVYLCASSRQGESYNSPLHFGNGTRLTVT.

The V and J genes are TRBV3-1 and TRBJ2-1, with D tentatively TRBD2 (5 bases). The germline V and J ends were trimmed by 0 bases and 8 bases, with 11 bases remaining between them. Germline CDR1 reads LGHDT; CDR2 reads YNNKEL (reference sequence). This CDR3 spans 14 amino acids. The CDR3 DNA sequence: TGTGCCAGCAGCCAAGATGTAGCGTATGATGAGCAGTTCTTC. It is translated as CASSQDVAYDEQFF.

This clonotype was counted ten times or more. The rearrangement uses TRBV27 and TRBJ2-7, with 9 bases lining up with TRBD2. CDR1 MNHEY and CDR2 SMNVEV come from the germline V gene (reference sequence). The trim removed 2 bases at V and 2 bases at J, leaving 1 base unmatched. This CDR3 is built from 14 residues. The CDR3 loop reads CASSLRTSAYEQYF. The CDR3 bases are TGTGCCAGCAGTTTACGGACTAGCGCCTACGAGCAGTACTTC.

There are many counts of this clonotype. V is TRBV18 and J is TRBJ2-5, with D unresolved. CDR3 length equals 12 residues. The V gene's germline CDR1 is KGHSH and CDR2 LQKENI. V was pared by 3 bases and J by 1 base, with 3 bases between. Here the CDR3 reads CASSPGQETQYF. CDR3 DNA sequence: TGTGCCAGCTCACCCGGCCAAGAGACCCAGTACTTC.

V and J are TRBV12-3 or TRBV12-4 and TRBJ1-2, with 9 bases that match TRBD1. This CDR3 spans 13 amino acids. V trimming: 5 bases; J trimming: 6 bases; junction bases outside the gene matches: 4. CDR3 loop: CASSAQGADGYTF. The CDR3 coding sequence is TGTGCCAGCAGTGCACAGGGGGCAGATGGCTACACCTTC.

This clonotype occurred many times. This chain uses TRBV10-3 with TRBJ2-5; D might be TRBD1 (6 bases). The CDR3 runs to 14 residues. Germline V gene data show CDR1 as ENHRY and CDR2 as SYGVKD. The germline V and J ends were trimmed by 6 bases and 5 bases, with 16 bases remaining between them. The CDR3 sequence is CAISRTAREETQYF. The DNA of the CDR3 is TGTGCCATCAGCAGGACAGCGAGGGAGGAGACCCAGTACTTC.

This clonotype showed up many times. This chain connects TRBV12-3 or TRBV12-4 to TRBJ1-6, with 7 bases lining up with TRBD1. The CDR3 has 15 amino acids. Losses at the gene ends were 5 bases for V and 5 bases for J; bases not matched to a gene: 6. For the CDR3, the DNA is TGTGCCAGCAGTCGACAGGGAAGTAATAATTCACCCCTCCACTTT. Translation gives CASSRQGSNNSPLHF.

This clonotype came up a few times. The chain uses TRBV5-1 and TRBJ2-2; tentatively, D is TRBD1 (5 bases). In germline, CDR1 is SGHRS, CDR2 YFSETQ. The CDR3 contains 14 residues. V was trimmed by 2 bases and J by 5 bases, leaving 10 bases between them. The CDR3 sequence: CASSLDSPTGELFF. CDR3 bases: TGCGCCAGCAGCTTAGACAGCCCTACCGGGGAGCTGTTTTTT. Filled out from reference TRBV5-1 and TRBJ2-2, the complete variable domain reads KAGVTQTPRYLIKTRGQQVTLSCSPISGHRSVSWYQQTPGQGLQFLFEYFSETQRNKGNFPGRFSGRQFSNSRSEMNVSTLELGDSALYLCASSLDSPTGELFFGEGSRLTVL.

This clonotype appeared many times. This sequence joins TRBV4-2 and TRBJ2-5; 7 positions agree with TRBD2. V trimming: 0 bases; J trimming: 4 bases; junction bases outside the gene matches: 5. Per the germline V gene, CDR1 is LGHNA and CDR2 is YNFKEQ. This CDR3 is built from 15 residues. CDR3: CASSQDGTSVETQYF. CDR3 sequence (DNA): TGTGCCAGCAGCCAAGATGGCACTAGCGTAGAGACCCAGTACTTC.

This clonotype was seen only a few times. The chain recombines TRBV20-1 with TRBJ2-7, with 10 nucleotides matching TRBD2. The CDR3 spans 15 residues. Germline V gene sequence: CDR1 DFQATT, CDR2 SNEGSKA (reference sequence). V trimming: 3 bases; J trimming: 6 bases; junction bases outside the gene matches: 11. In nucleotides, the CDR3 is TGCAGTGCTAGGAGGGGGCTAGCGGGAGTCCCCGAGCAGTACTTC. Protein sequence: CSARRGLAGVPEQYF.

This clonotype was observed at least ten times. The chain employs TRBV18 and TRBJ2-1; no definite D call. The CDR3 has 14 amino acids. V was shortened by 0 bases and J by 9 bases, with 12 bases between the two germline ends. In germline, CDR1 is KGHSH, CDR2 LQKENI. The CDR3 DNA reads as TGTGCCAGCTCACCACCGGCACGGCTTGGTGAGCAGTTCTTC. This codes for CASSPPARLGEQFF.

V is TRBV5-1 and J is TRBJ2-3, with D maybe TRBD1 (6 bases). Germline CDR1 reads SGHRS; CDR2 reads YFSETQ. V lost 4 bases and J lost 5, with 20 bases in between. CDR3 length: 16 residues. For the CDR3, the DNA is TGCGCCAGCAGCCCGAGTTTTGCAGGGGTGGAAGATACGCAGTATTTT. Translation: CASSPSFAGVEDTQYF.

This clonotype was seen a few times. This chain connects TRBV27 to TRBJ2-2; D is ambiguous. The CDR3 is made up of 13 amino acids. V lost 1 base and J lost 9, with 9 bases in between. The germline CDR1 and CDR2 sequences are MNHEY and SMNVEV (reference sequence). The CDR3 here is CASSLFGNRELFF. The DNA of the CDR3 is TGTGCCAGCAGTTTATTCGGCAACCGGGAGCTGTTTTTT.

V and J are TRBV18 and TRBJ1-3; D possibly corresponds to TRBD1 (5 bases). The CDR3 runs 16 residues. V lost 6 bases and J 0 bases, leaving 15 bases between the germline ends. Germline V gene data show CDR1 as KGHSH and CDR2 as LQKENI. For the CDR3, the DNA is TGTGCCAGCTCGTACGACAGACCACTCTCTGGAAACACCATATATTTT. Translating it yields CASSYDRPLSGNTIYF.

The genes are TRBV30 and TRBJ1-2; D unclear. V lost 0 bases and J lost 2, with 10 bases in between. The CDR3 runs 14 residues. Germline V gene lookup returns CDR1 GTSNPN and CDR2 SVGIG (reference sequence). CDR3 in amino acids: CAWSVLPQNYGYTF. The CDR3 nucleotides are TGTGCCTGGAGTGTACTCCCACAGAACTATGGCTACACCTTC. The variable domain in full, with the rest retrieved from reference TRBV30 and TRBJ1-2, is SQTIHQWPATLVQPVGSPLSLECTVEGTSNPNLYWYRQAAGRGLQLLFYSVGIGQISSEVPQNLSASRPQDRQFILSSKKLLLSDSGFYLCAWSVLPQNYGYTFGSGTRLTVV.

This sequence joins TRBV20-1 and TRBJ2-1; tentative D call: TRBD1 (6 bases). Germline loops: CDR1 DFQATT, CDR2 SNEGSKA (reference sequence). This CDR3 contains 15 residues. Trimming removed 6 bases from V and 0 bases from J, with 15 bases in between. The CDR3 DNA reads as TGCAGTGCCCCGGAGGAAGGGGGCTCCTACAATGAGCAGTTCTTC. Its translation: CSAPEEGGSYNEQFF.

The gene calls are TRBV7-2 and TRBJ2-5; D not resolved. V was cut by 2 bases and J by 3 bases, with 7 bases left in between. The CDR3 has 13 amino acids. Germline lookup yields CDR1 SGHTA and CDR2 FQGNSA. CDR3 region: CASSLSREETQYF. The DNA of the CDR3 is TGTGCCAGCAGCTTATCCAGAGAAGAGACCCAGTACTTC.

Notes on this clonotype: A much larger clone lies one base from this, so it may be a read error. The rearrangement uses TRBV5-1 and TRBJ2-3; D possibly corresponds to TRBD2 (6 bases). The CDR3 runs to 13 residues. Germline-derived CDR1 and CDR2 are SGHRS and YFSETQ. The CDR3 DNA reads TGCGCCAGCAGCTTTGGGGTAGCGGATACGAAGTATTTT. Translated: CASSFGVADTKYF. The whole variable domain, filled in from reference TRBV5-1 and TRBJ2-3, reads KAGVTQTPRYLIKTRGQQVTLSCSPISGHRSVSWYQQTPGQGLQFLFEYFSETQRNKGNFPGRFSGRQFSNSRSEMNVSTLELGDSALYLCASSFGVADTKYFGPGTRLTVL.

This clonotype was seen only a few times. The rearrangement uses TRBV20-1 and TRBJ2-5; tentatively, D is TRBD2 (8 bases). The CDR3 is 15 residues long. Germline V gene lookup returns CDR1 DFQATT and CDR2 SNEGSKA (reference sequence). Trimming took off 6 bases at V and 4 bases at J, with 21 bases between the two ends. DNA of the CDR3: TGCAGTGCCGGAGGGGGCGGGAGGTTTTCAGAGACCCAGTACTTC. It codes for CSAGGGGRFSETQYF.